The T cell receptor (beta chain) described here comes from a study of molecular identifiers for immune sequencing clone quantification. For the study at large: Replicate RNA came from about 20,000 or 100,000 naive CD8 cells and was split five ways, and four parts were sequenced.

Trimming stripped 1 base from V and 6 bases from J, with 15 bases between. The CDR3 is 15 amino acids. CDR1 is SEHNR, CDR2 FQNEAQ, per germline (reference sequence). The sample holds a few counts of this clonotype. Naive CD8 libraries came from around 18,000 to 910,000 sorted cells with 10%, 30% or 50% RNA. Naive CD8 T cells were sorted, and the gate applied was CD8+CD4-CCR7+CD45RA+. Bulk libraries came from a prior protocol with listed TCR primers. TCRdb processed the PCR reads anew with MiXCR; each CDR3 protein has one entry. The sample has 490,000 or so distinct CDR3 sequences; roughly a fifth are singletons.

The chain is built from TRBV7-9 and TRBJ1-1, with D perhaps matching TRBD1 (6 bases). This TCR derives from a human donor in good health. Some libraries in this study had Jurkat cell RNA spiked in. Specimen: naive CD8+ T cells from blood, with Jurkat cell RNA spiked in. Subset defined: FACS-sorted CD8+CD4-CCR7+CD45RA+ naive T cells. CDR3: CASSLEEGEPPEAFF. In DNA, the CDR3 is TGTGCCAGCAGCTTAGAGGAGGGGGAACCGCCTGAAGCTTTCTTT.